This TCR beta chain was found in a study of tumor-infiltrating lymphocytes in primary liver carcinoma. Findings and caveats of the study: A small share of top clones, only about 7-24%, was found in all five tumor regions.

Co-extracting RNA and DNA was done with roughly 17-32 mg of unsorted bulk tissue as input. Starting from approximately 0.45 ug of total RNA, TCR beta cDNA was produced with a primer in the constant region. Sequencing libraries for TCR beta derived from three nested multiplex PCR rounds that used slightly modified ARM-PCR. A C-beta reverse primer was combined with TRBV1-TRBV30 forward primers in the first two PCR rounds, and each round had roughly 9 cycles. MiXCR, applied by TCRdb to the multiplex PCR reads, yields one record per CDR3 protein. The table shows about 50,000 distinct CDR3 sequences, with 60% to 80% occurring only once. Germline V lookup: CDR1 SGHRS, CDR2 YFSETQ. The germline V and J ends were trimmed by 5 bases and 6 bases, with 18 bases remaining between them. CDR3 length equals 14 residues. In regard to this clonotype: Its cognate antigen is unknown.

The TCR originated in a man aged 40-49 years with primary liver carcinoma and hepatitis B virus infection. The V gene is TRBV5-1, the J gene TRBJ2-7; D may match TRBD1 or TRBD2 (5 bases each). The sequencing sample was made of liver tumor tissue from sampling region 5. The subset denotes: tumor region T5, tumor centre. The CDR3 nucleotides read TGCGCCAGCAGAGCTGGAGGACAAATAGGCGAGCAGTACTTC. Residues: CASRAGGQIGEQYF.